This T cell receptor (beta chain) comes out of a study of blood T cells in healthy people across ages. Study-level points and caveats: Possibly, changes in expanded clonotypes were confounded because donor CMV status was unknown. Relative to aged donors, long-lived donors carried more naive CD4+ cells and displayed higher diversity. Getting older went along with TCR beta diversity per million T cells dropping roughly linearly.

This clonotype was seen just once. Its antigen is currently unknown. V lost 2 bases and J lost 7; bases outside the gene matches: 8. Germline V gene sequence: CDR1 MNHEY, CDR2 SMNVEV (reference sequence). The CDR3 length is 15 residues. It was with a sample-barcoded 5' primer and a J-beta primer mix that a second PCR of roughly 7 to 12 cycles was run. From the 5' RACE reads, TCRdb called clonotypes with MiXCR, one entry per CDR3 protein. In the table there are some 860,000 distinct CDR3 sequences, around 50% of which are singletons. The origin of this receptor is a man aged 35 to 55 in good health. The chain has TRBV27 and TRBJ2-3; TRBD1 matches at 8 bases. The material sequenced was blood. CDR3 in amino acids: CASSLTGGFRNTQYF. The CDR3 nucleotides read TGTGCCAGCAGTTTAACAGGGGGGTTTCGAAATACGCAGTATTTT.